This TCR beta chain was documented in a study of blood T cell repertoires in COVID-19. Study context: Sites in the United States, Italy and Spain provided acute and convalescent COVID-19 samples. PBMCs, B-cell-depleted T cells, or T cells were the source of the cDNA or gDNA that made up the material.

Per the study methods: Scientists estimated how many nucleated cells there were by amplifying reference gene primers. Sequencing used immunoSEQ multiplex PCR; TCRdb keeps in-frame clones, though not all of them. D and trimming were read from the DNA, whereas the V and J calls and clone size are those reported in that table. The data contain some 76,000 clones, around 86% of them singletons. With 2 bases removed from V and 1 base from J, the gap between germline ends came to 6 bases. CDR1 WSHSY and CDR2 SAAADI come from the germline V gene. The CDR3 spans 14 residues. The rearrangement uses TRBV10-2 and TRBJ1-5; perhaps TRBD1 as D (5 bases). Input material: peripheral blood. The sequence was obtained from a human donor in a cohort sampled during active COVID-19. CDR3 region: CASSEGASNQPQHF. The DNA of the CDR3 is TGCGCCAGCAGTGAGGGGGCGAGCAATCAGCCCCAGCATTTT.